This TCR beta chain came from a study of early T cells in non-severe SARS-CoV-2 infection. As for the study in general: The study sequenced bulk RNA from unsorted whole blood, with chains unpaired.

Broader study findings: The VDJdb matching leaned toward anti-spike CD8 responses and overlooked private and CD4 specificities.

Germline values: CDR1 MDHEN, CDR2 SYDVKM. V was shortened by 6 bases and J by 5 bases, with 16 bases between the two germline ends. This CDR3 is 14 amino acids long. The sample holds many counts of this clonotype. As yet, its antigen is unknown. Unique molecular identifiers tagged individual cDNA molecules. TCRdb re-analysed the 5' RACE reads in MiXCR, keeping a single row per CDR3 protein. The sample holds under 30,000 distinct CDR3 sequences, 5% seen once. The source of this sequence is an adult who was a healthcare worker with PCR-confirmed SARS-CoV-2 infection or an uninfected control (not recorded which). The rearrangement links TRBV28 to TRBJ2-5; no reliable D call. The sequencing input was whole blood. CDR3 amino acids: CASRGFHGLETQYF. The CDR3 DNA reads TGTGCCAGCAGGGGGTTCCATGGGTTGGAGACCCAGTACTTC.